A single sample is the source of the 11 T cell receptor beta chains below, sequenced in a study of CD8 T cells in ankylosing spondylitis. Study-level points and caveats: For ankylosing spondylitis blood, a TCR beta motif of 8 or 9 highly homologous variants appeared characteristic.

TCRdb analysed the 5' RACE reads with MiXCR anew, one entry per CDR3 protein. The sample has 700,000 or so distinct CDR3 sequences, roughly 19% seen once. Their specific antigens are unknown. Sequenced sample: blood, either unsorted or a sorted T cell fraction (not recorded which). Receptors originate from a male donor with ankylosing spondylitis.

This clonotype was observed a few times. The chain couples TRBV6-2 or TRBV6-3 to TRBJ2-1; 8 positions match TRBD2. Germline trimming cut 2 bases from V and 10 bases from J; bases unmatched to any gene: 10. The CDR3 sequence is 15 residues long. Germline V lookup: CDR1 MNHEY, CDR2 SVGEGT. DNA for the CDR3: TGTGCCAGCAGTTACCGGCCTAGCGGGCGGCCGGAGCAGTTCTTC. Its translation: CASSYRPSGRPEQFF.

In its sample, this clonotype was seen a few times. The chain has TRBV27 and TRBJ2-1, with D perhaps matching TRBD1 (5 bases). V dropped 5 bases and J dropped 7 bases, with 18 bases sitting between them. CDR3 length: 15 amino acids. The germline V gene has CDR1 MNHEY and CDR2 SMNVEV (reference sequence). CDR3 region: CASSPGSSGWNEQFF. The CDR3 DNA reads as TGTGCCAGCAGTCCAGGGTCGTCGGGCTGGAATGAGCAGTTCTTC.

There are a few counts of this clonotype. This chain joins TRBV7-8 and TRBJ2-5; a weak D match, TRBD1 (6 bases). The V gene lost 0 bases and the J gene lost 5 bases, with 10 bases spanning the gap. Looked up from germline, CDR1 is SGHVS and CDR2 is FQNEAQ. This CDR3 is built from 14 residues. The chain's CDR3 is CASSLARGSETQYF. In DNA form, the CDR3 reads TGTGCCAGCAGCTTAGCGAGGGGGTCCGAGACCCAGTACTTC.

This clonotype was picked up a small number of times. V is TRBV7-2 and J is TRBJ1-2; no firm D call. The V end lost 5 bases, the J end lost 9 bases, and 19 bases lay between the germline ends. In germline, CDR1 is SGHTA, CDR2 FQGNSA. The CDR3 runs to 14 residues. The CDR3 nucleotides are TGTGCCAGCAGCCCGATTGGGTCGGGCAGCAGCTACACCTTC. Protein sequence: CASSPIGSGSSYTF. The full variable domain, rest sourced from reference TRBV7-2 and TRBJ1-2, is GAGVSQSPSNKVTEKGKDVELRCDPISGHTALYWYRQSLGQGLEFLIYFQGNSAPDKSGLPSDRFSAERTGGSVSTLTIQRTQQEDSAVYLCASSPIGSGSSYTFGSGTRLTVV.

The CDR3 sequence is CASSYTNRGEAFF. CDR3 coding DNA: TGTGCCAGCAGTTACACGAACAGGGGGGAAGCTTTCTTT. V and J are TRBV6-5 and TRBJ1-1; 8 nucleotides match TRBD1. With 2 bases clipped from V and 8 bases from J, the junction kept 4 bases outside the gene matches. Germline assignment: CDR1 MNHEY and CDR2 SVGAGI. The CDR3 has 13 residues.

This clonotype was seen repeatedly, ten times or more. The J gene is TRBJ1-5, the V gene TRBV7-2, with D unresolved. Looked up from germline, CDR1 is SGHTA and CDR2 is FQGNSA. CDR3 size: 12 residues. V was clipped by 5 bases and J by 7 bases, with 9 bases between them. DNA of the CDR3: TGTGCCAGCAGCCCCGCGGGGCAGCCCCAGCATTTT. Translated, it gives CASSPAGQPQHF. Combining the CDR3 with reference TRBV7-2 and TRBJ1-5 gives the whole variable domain GAGVSQSPSNKVTEKGKDVELRCDPISGHTALYWYRQSLGQGLEFLIYFQGNSAPDKSGLPSDRFSAERTGGSVSTLTIQRTQQEDSAVYLCASSPAGQPQHFGDGTRLSIL.

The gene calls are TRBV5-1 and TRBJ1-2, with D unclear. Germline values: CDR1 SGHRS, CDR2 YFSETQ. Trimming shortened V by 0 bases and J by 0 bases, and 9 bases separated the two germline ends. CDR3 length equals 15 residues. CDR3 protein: CASSLVAAANYGYTF. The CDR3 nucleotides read TGCGCCAGCAGCTTGGTCGCAGCTGCTAACTATGGCTACACCTTC.

The CDR3 DNA reads TGCGCCAGCAGCCAAGATCGGGTAGGGGGTTCAGACGAGCAGTACTTC. It encodes CASSQDRVGGSDEQYF. The V call is TRBV4-3, the J call TRBJ2-7; possibly TRBD1 for D (6 bases). CDR1 is LGHNA, CDR2 YSLEER, per germline. V shed 0 bases and J shed 5 bases, with 17 bases lying between them. The CDR3 spans 16 residues.

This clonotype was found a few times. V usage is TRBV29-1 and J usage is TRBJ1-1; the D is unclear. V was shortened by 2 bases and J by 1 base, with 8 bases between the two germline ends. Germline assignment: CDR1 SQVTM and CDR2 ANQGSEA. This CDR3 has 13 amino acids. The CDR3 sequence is CSVESHGNTEAFF. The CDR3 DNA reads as TGCAGCGTTGAATCTCACGGGAACACTGAAGCTTTCTTT.

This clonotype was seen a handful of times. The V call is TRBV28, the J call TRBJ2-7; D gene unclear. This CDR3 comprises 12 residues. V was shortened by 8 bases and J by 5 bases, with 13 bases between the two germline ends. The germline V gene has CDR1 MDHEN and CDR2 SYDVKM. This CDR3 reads CASRTSDDEQYF. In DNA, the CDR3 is TGTGCCAGCCGCACCTCTGACGACGAGCAGTACTTC.

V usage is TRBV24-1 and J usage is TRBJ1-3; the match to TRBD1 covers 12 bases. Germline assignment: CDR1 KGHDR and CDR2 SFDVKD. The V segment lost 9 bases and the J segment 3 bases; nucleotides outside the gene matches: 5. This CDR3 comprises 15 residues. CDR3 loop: CATAGTGGFGNTIYF. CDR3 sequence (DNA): TGTGCCACCGCCGGGACAGGGGGCTTTGGAAACACCATATATTTT.